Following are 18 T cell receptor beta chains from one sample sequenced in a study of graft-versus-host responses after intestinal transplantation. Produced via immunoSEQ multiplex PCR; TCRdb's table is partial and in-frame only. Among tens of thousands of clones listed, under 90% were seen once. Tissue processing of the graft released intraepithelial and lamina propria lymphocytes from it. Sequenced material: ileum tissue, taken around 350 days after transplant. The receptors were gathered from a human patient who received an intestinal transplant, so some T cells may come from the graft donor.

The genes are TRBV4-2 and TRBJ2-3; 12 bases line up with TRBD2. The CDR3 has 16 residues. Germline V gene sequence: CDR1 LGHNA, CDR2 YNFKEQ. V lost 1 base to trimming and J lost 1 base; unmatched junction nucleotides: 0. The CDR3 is CASSQGLAGGTDTQYF. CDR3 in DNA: TGTGCCAGCAGCCAAGGACTAGCGGGGGGCACAGATACGCAGTATTTT.

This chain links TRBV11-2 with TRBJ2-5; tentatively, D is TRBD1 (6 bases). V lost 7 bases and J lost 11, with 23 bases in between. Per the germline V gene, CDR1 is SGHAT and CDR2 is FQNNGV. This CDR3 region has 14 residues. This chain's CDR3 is CASNTLGARGGQYF. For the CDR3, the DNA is TGTGCCAGCAACACTTTGGGGGCCAGGGGTGGGCAGTACTTC.

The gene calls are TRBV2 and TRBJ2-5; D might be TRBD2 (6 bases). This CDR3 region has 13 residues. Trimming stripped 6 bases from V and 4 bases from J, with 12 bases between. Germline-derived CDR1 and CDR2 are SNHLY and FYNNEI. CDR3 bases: TGTGCCAGCAGCCCCATGGGGGGAGAGACCCAGTACTTC. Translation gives CASSPMGGETQYF.

The CDR3 reads CASSVGRGTEQYF. The CDR3 DNA follows: TGTGCCAGCAGCGTGGGACGGGGGACCGAGCAGTACTTC. The chain uses TRBV9 and TRBJ2-7; perhaps TRBD2 as D (6 bases). V lost 2 bases to trimming and J lost 6 bases, with 12 bases between them. The CDR3 contains 13 residues. The V gene's germline CDR1 is SGDLS and CDR2 YYNGEE.

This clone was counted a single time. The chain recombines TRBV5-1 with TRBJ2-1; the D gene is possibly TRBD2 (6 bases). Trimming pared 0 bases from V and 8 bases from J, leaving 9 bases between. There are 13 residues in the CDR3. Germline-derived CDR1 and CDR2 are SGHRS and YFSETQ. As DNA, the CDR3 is TGCGCCAGCAGCTTGGCCTGGGGGGATGAGCAGTTCTTC. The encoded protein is CASSLAWGDEQFF.

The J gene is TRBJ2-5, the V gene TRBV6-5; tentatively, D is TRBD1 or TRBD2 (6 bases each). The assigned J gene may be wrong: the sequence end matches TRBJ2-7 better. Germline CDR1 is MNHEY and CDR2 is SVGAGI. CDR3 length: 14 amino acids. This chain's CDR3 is CASSLGGSTYEQYF. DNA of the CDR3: TGTGCCAGCAGTTTAGGGGGGTCCACCTACGAGCAGTACTTC.

The CDR3 reads CASSLRGDTEAFF. CDR3 sequence (DNA): TGCGCCAGCAGCTTGAGGGGCGACACTGAAGCTTTCTTT. The chain links TRBV5-1 to TRBJ1-1, with D possibly being TRBD1 (5 bases). This CDR3 comprises 13 residues. Per germline, CDR1 SGHRS and CDR2 YFSETQ. Trimming took off 1 base at V and 3 bases at J, with 7 bases between the two ends.

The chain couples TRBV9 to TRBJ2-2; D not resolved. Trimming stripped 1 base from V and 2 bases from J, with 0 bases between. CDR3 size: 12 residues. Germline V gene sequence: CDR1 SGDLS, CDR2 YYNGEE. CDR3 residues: CASSVNTGELFF. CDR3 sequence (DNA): TGTGCCAGCAGCGTAAACACCGGGGAGCTGTTTTTT.

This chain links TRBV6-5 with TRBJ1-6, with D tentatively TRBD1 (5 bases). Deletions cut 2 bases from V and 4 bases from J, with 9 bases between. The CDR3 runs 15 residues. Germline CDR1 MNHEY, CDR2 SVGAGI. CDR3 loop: CASSYGGEYNSPLHF. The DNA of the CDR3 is TGTGCCAGCAGTTACGGGGGGGAGTATAATTCACCCCTCCACTTT.

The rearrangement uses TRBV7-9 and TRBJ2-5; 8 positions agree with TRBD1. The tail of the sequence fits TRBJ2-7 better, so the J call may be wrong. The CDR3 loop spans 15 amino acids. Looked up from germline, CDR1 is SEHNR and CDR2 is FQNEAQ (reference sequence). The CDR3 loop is CASSLKGTGNYEQYF. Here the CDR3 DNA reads TGTGCCAGCAGCTTAAAAGGGACAGGTAACTACGAGCAGTACTTC.

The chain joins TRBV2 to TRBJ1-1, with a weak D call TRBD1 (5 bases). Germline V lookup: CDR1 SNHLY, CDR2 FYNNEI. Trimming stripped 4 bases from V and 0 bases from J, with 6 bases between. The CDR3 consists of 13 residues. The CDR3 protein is CASSGGMNTEAFF. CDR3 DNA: TGTGCCAGCAGTGGGGGGATGAACACTGAAGCTTTCTTT.

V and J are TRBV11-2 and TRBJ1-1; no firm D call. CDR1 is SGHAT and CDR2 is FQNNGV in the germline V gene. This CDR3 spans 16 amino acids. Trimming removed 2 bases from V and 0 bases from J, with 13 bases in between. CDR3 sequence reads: CASSLPRLGMNTEAFF. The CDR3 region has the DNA TGTGCCAGCAGCTTACCCCGTCTGGGGATGAACACTGAAGCTTTCTTT.

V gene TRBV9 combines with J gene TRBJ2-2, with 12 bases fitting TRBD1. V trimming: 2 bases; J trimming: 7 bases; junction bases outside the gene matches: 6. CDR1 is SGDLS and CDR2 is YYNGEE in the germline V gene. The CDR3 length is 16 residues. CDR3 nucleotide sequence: TGTGCCAGCAGCGTTGGGGGACAGGGGGCAGGCGGGGAGCTGTTTTTT. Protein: CASSVGGQGAGGELFF. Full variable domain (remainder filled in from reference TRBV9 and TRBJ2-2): DSGVTQTPKHLITATGQRVTLRCSPRSGDLSVYWYQQSLDQGLQFLIQYYNGEERAKGNILERFSAQQFPDLHSELNLSSLELGDSALYFCASSVGGQGAGGELFFGEGSRLTVL.

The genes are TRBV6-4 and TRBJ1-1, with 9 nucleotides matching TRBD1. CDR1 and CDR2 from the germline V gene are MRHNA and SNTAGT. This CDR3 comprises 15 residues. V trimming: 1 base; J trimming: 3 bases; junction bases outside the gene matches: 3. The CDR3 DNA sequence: TGTGCCAGCAGTGACTGGGGACAGGGATACACTGAAGCTTTCTTT. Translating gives CASSDWGQGYTEAFF.

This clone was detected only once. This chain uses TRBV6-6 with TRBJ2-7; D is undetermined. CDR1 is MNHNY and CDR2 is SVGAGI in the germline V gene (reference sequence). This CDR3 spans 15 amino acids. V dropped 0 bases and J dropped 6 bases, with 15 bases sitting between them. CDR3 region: CASSYSETTSGEQYF. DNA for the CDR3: TGTGCCAGCAGTTACTCGGAGACCACCAGTGGCGAGCAGTACTTC.

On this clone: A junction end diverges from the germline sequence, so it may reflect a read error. CDR3 sequence reads: CASSLGGPGNQPQHF. The DNA for the CDR3 is TGTGCCAGCAGTTTAGGGGGGCCGGGCAATCAGCCCCAGCATTTT. The chain has TRBV13 and TRBJ1-5, with D perhaps TRBD1 (6 bases). Germline V gene lookup returns CDR1 PRHDT and CDR2 FYEKMQ (reference sequence). The CDR3 spans 15 residues.

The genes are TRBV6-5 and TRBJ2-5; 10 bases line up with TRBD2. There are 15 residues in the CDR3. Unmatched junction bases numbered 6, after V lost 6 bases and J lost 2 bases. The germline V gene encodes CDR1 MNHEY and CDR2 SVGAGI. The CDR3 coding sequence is TGTGCCAGCAGCAAAGCGGGGGGGACACAAGAGACCCAGTACTTC. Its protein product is CASSKAGGTQETQYF.

Written as DNA, the CDR3 is TGTGCCAGCAGCGAAGCCACAGGGAGTGCTAACTATGGCTACACCTTC. Its translation is CASSEATGSANYGYTF. The V and J genes are TRBV5-6 and TRBJ1-2, with D possibly matching TRBD1 (6 bases). V was shortened by 4 bases and J by 0 bases, with 16 bases between the two germline ends. Germline V lookup: CDR1 SGHDT, CDR2 YYEEEE. CDR3 length: 16 residues.